The subject of this entry is one TCR beta chain. These data originate in a study of blood T cells in healthy people across ages. Study context: Capture by template switching was about one barcoded beta molecule per two T cells.

Per the germline V gene, CDR1 is DFQATT and CDR2 is SNEGSKA (reference sequence). The CDR3 contains 13 residues. Primed by a sample-barcoded 5' primer and a J-beta primer mix, a second PCR proceeded for about 7 to 12 cycles. In TCRdb, the 5' RACE reads were re-called with MiXCR into one record per CDR3 protein. The sample shows more than 1.4 million distinct CDR3 sequences, roughly 45% of them seen only once. The TCR was taken from a woman aged 18-35 years in good health. This sequence joins TRBV20-1 and TRBJ2-1; 7 bases map to TRBD2. Gene TRBJ2-7 matches the end of the DNA better, so the J call may be wrong. Material: blood. The CDR3 region has the DNA TGCAGTGCTGGGCTAGCGGAGTCCCGGGAGCAGTACTTC. Translated, it gives CSAGLAESREQYF.